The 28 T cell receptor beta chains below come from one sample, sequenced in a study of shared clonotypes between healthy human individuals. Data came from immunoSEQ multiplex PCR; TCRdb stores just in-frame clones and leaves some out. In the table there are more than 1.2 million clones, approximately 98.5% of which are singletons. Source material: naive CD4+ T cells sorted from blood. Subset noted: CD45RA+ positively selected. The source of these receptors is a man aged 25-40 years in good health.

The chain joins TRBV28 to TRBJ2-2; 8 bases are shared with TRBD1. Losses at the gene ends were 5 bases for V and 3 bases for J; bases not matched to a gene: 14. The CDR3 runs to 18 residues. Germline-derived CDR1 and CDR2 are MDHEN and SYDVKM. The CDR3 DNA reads TGTGCCAGCAGTCAAGGATTGGGACAGGCGACCTACACCGGGGAGCTGTTTTTT. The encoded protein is CASSQGLGQATYTGELFF.

The CDR3 loop reads CASVRGPGANVLTF. CDR3 DNA sequence: TGTGCCAGCGTCCGAGGGCCTGGGGCCAACGTCCTGACTTTC. The chain joins TRBV6-1 to TRBJ2-6, with D possibly being TRBD2 (5 bases). The CDR3 loop spans 14 amino acids. Germline V gene sequence: CDR1 MNHNS, CDR2 SASEGT. V was shortened by 8 bases and J by 2 bases, with 10 bases between the two germline ends.

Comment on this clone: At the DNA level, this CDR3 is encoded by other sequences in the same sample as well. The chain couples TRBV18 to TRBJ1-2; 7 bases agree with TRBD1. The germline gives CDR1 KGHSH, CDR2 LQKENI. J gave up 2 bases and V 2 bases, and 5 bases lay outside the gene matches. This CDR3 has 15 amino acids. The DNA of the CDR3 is TGTGCCAGCTCACCAGTGACAGGGATCAACTATGGCTACACCTTC. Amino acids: CASSPVTGINYGYTF.

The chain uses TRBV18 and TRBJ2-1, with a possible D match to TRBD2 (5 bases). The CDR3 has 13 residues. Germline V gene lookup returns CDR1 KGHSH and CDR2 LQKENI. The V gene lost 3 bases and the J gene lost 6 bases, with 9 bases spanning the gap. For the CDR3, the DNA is TGTGCCAGCTCACCGGCTAGCCGCAATGAGCAGTTCTTC. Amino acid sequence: CASSPASRNEQFF.

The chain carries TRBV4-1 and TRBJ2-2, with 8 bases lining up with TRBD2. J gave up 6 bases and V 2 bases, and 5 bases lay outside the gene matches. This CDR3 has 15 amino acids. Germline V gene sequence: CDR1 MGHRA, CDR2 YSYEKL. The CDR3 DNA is TGCGCCAGCAGCCAAATGGGACTAGACGCCGGGGAGCTGTTTTTT. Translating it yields CASSQMGLDAGELFF.

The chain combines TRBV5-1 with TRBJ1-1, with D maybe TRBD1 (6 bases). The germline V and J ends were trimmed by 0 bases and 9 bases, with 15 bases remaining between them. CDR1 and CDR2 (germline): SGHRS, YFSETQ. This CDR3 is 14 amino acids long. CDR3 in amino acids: CASSLEVGTMKAFF. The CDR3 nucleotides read TGCGCCAGCAGCTTGGAAGTAGGGACAATGAAAGCTTTCTTT.

In DNA, the CDR3 is TGTGCCAGCACCTCCACCGGCGGGGACGGCCTATTCGGCTACACCTTC. Translated: CASTSTGGDGLFGYTF. This chain uses TRBV5-5 with TRBJ1-2; D is possibly TRBD1 (5 bases). V was trimmed by 6 bases and J by 8 bases, leaving 26 bases between them. Germline V gene data show CDR1 as SGHKS and CDR2 as YYEKEE (reference sequence). The CDR3 contains 16 residues. Full variable domain (remainder filled in from reference TRBV5-5 and TRBJ1-2): DAGVTQSPTHLIKTRGQQVTLRCSPISGHKSVSWYQQVLGQGPQFIFQYYEKEERGRGNFPDRFSARQFPNYSSELNVNALLLGDSALYLCASTSTGGDGLFGYTFGSGTRLTVV.

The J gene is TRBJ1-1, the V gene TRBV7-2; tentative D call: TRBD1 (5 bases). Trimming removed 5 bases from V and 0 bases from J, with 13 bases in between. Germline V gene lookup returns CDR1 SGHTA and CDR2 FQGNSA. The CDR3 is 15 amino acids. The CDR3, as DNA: TGTGCCAGCAGCAGTCTAGGGGTGATGAACACTGAAGCTTTCTTT. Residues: CASSSLGVMNTEAFF.

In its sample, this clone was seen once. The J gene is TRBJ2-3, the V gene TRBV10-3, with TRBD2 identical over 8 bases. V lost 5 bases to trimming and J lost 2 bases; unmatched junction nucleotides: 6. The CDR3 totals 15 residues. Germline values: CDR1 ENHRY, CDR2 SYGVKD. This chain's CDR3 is CAISPGGRVTDTQYF. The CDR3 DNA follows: TGTGCCATCAGTCCGGGAGGGCGGGTCACAGATACGCAGTATTTT.

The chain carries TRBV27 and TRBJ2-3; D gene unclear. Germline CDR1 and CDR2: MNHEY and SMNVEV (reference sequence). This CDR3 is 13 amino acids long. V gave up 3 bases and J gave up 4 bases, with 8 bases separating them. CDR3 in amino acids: CASSFRQSDTQYF. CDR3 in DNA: TGTGCCAGCAGTTTCCGCCAGTCAGATACGCAGTATTTT.

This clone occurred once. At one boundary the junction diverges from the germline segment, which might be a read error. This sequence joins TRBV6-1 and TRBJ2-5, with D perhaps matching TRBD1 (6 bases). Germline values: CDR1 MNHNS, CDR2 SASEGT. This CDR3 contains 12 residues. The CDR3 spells CAGSVGGETQYF. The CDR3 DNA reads TGTGCCGGCAGTGTAGGGGGAGAGACCCAGTACTTC.

In nucleotides, the CDR3 is TGTGCCAGCTCACCACGGCCAGCGCTCCAAGAGACCCAGTACTTC. Amino acids: CASSPRPALQETQYF. V usage is TRBV18 and J usage is TRBJ2-5; no reliable D call. This CDR3 has 15 amino acids. Trimming left V 1 base short and J 1 base short, with 10 bases between. Germline V gene sequence: CDR1 KGHSH, CDR2 LQKENI.

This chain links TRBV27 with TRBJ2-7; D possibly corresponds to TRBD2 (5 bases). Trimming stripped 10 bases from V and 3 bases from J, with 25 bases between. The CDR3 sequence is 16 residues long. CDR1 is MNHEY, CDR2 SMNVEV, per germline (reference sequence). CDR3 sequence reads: CATRSNQAGLNYEQYF. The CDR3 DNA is TGTGCCACCAGGTCTAACCAGGCAGGACTCAACTACGAGCAGTACTTC.

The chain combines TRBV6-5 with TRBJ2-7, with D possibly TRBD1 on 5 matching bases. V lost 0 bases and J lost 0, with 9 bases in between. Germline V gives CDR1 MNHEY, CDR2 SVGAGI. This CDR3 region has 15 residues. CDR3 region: CASSYSGRVSYEQYF. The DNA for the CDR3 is TGTGCCAGCAGTTACTCGGGCAGGGTCTCCTACGAGCAGTACTTC.

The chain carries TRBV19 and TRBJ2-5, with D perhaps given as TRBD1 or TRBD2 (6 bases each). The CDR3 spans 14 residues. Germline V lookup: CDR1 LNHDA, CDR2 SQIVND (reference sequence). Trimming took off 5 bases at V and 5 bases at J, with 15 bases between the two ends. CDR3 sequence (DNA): TGTGCCAGTAGTCCAACAACAGGGAGGGAGACCCAGTACTTC. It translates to CASSPTTGRETQYF.

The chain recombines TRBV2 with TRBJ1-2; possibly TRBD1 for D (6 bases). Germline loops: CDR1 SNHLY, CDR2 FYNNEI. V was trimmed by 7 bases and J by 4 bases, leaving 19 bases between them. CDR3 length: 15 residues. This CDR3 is CASTRKGGGGYGYTF. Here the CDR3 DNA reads TGTGCCAGCACACGGAAGGGGGGTGGTGGCTATGGCTACACCTTC. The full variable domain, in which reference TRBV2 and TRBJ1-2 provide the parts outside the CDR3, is EPEVTQTPSHQVTQMGQEVILRCVPISNHLYFYWYRQILGQKVEFLVSFYNNEISEKSEIFDDQFSVERPDGSNFTLKIRSTKLEDSAMYFCASTRKGGGGYGYTFGSGTRLTVV.

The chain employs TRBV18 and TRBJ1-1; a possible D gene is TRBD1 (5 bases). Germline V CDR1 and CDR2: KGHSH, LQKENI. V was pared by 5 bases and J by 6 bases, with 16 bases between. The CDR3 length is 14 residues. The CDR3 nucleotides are TGTGCCAGCTCAAGACGAGGGGTCGTGTCTGAAGCTTTCTTT. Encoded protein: CASSRRGVVSEAFF.

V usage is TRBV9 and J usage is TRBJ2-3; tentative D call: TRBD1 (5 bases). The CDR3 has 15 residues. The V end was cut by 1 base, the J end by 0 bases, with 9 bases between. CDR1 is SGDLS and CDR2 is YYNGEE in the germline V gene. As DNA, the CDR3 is TGTGCCAGCAGCGTATGGGGCGGTAGCACAGATACGCAGTATTTT. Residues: CASSVWGGSTDTQYF.

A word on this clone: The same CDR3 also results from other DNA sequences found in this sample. The CDR3 DNA sequence: TGTGCCAGCAGCGTCGGGCCTTATGGCTACACCTTC. This gives the protein CASSVGPYGYTF. The chain carries TRBV9 and TRBJ1-2; D remains unclear. Trimming cost V 2 bases and J 5 bases, with 7 bases left between them. The CDR3 is 12 residues long. CDR1 is SGDLS and CDR2 is YYNGEE in the germline V gene. Full variable domain (remainder filled in from reference TRBV9 and TRBJ1-2): DSGVTQTPKHLITATGQRVTLRCSPRSGDLSVYWYQQSLDQGLQFLIQYYNGEERAKGNILERFSAQQFPDLHSELNLSSLELGDSALYFCASSVGPYGYTFGSGTRLTVV.

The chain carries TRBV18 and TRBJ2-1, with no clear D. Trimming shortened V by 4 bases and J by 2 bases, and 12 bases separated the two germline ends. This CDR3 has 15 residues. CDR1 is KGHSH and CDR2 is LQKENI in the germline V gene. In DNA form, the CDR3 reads TGTGCCAGCTCACAGGGATCACAAACCTACAATGAGCAGTTCTTC. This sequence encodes CASSQGSQTYNEQFF.

The CDR3 spells CASSDRGYEQFF. The CDR3 DNA reads as TGCGCCAGCAGTGACCGGGGGTATGAGCAGTTCTTC. The V call is TRBV10-1, the J call TRBJ2-1; TRBD2 is a possible D gene (6 bases). Looked up from germline, CDR1 is WNHNN and CDR2 is SYGVQD (reference sequence). The CDR3 loop spans 12 amino acids. V lost 3 bases and J lost 8, with 8 bases in between.

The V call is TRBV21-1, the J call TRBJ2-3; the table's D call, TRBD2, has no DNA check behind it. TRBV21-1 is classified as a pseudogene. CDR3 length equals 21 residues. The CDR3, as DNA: TGTGCCAGGGAACGCATCTCTAAGTTTGCGACGGTAGCGACTAGCACAGATACGCAGTATTTT. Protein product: CARERISKFATVATSTDTQYF.

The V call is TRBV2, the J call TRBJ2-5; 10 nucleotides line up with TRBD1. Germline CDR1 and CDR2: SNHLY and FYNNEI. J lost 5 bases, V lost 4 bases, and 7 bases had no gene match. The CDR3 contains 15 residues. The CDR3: CASSGDRGRGETQYF. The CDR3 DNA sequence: TGTGCCAGCAGTGGCGACAGGGGGCGCGGGGAGACCCAGTACTTC. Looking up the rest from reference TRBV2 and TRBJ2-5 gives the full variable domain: EPEVTQTPSHQVTQMGQEVILRCVPISNHLYFYWYRQILGQKVEFLVSFYNNEISEKSEIFDDQFSVERPDGSNFTLKIRSTKLEDSAMYFCASSGDRGRGETQYFGPGTRLLVL.

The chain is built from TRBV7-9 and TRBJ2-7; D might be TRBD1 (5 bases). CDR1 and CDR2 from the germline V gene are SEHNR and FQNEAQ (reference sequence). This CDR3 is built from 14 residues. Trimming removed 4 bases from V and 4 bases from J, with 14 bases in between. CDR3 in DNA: TGTGCCAGCAGCTCGACAGACGGAGATTACGAGCAGTACTTC. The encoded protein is CASSSTDGDYEQYF.

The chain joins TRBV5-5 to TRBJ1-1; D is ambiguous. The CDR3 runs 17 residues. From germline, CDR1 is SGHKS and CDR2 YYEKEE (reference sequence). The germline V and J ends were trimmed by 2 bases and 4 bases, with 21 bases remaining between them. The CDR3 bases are TGTGCCAGCAGCTTCGATTCCCTTAGGGCCCCCCCCACTGAAGCTTTCTTT. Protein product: CASSFDSLRAPPTEAFF.

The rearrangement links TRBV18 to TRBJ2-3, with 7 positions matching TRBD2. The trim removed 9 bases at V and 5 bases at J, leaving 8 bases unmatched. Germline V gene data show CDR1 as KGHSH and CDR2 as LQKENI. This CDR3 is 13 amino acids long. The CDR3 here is CASKRDEIDTQYF. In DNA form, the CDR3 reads TGTGCCAGTAAGCGGGATGAAATAGATACGCAGTATTTT.

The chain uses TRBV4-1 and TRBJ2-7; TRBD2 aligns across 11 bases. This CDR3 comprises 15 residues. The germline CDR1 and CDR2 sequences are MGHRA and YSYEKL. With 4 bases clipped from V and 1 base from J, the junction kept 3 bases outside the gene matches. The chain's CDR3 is CASSLTSGVSYEQYF. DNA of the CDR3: TGCGCCAGCAGCCTGACTAGCGGGGTTTCCTACGAGCAGTACTTC.

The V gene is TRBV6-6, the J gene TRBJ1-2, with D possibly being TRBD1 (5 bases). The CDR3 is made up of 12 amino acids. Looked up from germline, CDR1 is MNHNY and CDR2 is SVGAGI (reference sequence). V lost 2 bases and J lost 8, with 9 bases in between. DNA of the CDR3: TGTGCCAGCAGTTACAGGGGAGACGGCTACACCTTC. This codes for CASSYRGDGYTF.